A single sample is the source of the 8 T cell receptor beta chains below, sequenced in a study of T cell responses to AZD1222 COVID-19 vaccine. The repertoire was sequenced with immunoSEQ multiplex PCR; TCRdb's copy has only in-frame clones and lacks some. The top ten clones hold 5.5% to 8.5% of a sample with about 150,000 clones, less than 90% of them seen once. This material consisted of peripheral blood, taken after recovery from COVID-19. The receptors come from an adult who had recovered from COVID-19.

The CDR3 region has the DNA TGTGCCAGCAGCACAACCGGACAGGGGAATTCACCCCTCCACTTT. Translated, it gives CASSTTGQGNSPLHF. The rearrangement uses TRBV11-2 and TRBJ1-6; 9 nucleotides match TRBD1. The germline V gene has CDR1 SGHAT and CDR2 FQNNGV. Trimming took 5 bases from V and 7 from J; bases not matched to a gene: 6. CDR3 length: 15 amino acids.

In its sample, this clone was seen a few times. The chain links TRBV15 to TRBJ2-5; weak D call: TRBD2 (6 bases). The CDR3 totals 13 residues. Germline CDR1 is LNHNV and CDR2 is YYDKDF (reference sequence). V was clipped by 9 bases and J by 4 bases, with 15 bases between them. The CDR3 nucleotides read TGTGCCACGGGGTTCCTGGGGGGAGAGACCCAGTACTTC. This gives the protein CATGFLGGETQYF.

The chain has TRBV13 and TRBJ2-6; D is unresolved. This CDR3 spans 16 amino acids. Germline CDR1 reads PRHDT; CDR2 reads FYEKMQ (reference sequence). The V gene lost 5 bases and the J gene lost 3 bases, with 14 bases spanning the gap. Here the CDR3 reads CASSVPRFNGANVLTF. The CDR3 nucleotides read TGTGCCAGCAGCGTACCGAGGTTTAATGGGGCCAACGTCCTGACTTTC.

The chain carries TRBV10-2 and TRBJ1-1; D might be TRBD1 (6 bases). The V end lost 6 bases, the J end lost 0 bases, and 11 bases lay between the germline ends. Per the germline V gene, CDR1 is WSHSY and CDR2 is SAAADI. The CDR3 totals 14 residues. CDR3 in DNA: TGCGCCAGCAGGACCGGACAGATGAACACTGAAGCTTTCTTT. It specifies CASRTGQMNTEAFF.

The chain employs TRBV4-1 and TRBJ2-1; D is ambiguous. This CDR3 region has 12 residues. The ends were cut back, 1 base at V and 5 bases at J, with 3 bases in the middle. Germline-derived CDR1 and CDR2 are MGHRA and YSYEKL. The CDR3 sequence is CASSQGDNEQFF. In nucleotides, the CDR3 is TGCGCCAGCAGCCAAGGAGACAATGAGCAGTTCTTC.

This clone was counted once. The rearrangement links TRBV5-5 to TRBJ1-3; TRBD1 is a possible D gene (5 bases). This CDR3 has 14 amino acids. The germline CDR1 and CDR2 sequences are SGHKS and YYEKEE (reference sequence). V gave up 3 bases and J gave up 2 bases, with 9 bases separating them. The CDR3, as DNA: TGTGCCAGCAGCTACCTAGGGGCTGGAAACACCATATATTTT. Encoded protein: CASSYLGAGNTIYF.

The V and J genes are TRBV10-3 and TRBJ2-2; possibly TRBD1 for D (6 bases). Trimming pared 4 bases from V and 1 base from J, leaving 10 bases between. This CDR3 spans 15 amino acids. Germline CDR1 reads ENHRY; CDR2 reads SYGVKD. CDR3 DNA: TGTGCCATCAGTGGGGGGCAGGTGAACACCGGGGAGCTGTTTTTT. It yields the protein CAISGGQVNTGELFF.

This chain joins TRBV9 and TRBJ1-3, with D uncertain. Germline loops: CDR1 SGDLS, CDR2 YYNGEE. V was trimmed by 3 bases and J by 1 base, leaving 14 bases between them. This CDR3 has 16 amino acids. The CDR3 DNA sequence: TGTGCCAGCAGCGAGGTCCCGGTTCAATCTGGAAACACCATATATTTT. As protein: CASSEVPVQSGNTIYF.